A single sample is the source of the 30 T cell receptor beta chains below, sequenced in a study of blood T cell repertoires in COVID-19. Sequencing was performed with immunoSEQ multiplex PCR; in TCRdb, only in-frame clones are kept and a portion is missing. The sample consists of 300,000 to 450,000 clones, 75% to 90% of them appearing once. The material sequenced was PBMCs or T cells enriched from blood (not recorded which). The receptors derive from a young man who had recovered from COVID-19.

The chain is built from TRBV19 and TRBJ2-7; 14 positions agree with TRBD2. The CDR3 sequence is 15 residues long. Germline values: CDR1 LNHDA, CDR2 SQIVND (reference sequence). Germline trimming cut 6 bases from V and 6 bases from J; bases unmatched to any gene: 7. CDR3 loop: CASSPPGLAGVEQYF. Written as DNA, the CDR3 is TGTGCCAGTAGCCCCCCGGGACTAGCGGGGGTCGAGCAGTACTTC.

Only a few counts were recorded for this clone. This sequence joins TRBV4-1 and TRBJ1-3; the D gene is possibly TRBD1 (6 bases). This CDR3 is built from 20 residues. Germline V lookup: CDR1 MGHRA, CDR2 YSYEKL. Trimming shortened V by 4 bases and J by 3 bases, and 28 bases separated the two germline ends. The CDR3 DNA follows: TGCGCCAGCAGCCTAATTAGGGGGGGGGCTCTGGGTATTCGTGGAAACACCATATATTTT. It codes for CASSLIRGGALGIRGNTIYF.

The V gene is TRBV6-2 or TRBV6-3, the J gene TRBJ2-6, with 9 bases aligning to TRBD2. Trimming cost V 0 bases and J 2 bases; bases outside gene matches: 14. The CDR3 has 21 residues. Germline loops: CDR1 MNHEY, CDR2 SVGEGT. The CDR3 coding sequence is TGTGCCAGCAGTTACTCGTTAGATAGCGGGAGTTTCTCTACTGGGGCCAACGTCCTGACTTTC. Translation: CASSYSLDSGSFSTGANVLTF.

Of note for this clone: Other DNA sequences of this sample code for an identical CDR3. The V call is TRBV7-9, the J call TRBJ1-5; 9 nucleotides agree with TRBD1. The trim removed 1 base at V and 4 bases at J, leaving 2 bases unmatched. This CDR3 is built from 15 residues. CDR1 SEHNR and CDR2 FQNEAQ come from the germline V gene (reference sequence). The CDR3 loop reads CASSLGTGVNQPQHF. DNA of the CDR3: TGTGCCAGCAGCTTAGGGACAGGGGTAAATCAGCCCCAGCATTTT.

The chain joins TRBV2 to TRBJ2-1; TRBD2 aligns across 12 bases. Looked up from germline, CDR1 is SNHLY and CDR2 is FYNNEI. The CDR3 consists of 13 residues. V lost 9 bases and J lost 8; bases outside the gene matches: 5. CDR3 bases: TGTGCCAGTGGGACTAGCGGGCCCCATGAGCAGTTCTTC. This sequence encodes CASGTSGPHEQFF.

CDR3 nucleotide sequence: TGCGCCAGCAGATCTCACGAGGGGAACACTGAAGCTTTCTTT. The encoded protein is CASRSHEGNTEAFF. This chain links TRBV5-1 with TRBJ1-1, with no clear D. The germline CDR1 and CDR2 sequences are SGHRS and YFSETQ. The CDR3 is 14 residues long. Between the trimmed V and J ends, which lost 5 bases and 1 base, there was a span of 12 bases.

The rearrangement links TRBV7-7 to TRBJ2-7; 9 nucleotides align to TRBD1. The J segment lost 4 bases and the V segment lost 4 bases, leaving 8 bases of the junction unmatched. Germline CDR1 is SSHAT and CDR2 is FNYEAQ (reference sequence). This CDR3 is 15 amino acids long. This CDR3 is CASSSRDRVWYEQYF. The CDR3 DNA sequence: TGTGCCAGCAGCTCCCGGGACAGGGTCTGGTACGAGCAGTACTTC.

The chain is built from TRBV19 and TRBJ2-7, with TRBD2 identical over 8 bases. The CDR3 runs to 16 residues. Germline CDR1 LNHDA, CDR2 SQIVND (reference sequence). The V segment lost 3 bases and the J segment 1 base; nucleotides outside the gene matches: 8. The CDR3 DNA is TGTGCCAGTAGTATCTCAGGCGGGAGGAGATCCTACGAGCAGTACTTC. Translated, it gives CASSISGGRRSYEQYF.

CDR3 region: CASSTGVGGGEQYF. The CDR3 nucleotides are TGTGCCAGCAGTACAGGGGTGGGCGGAGGCGAGCAGTACTTC. The rearrangement links TRBV7-9 to TRBJ2-7; 7 nucleotides line up with TRBD1. The V segment lost 6 bases and the J segment 6 bases; nucleotides outside the gene matches: 11. CDR3 length: 14 residues. Germline-derived CDR1 and CDR2 are SEHNR and FQNEAQ (reference sequence).

The chain recombines TRBV19 with TRBJ1-2; unclear D gene. Looked up from germline, CDR1 is LNHDA and CDR2 is SQIVND (reference sequence). Between the trimmed V and J ends, which lost 4 bases and 2 bases, there was a span of 14 bases. The CDR3 covers 15 residues. DNA of the CDR3: TGTGCCAGTAGTAACCGACGGGTGTTGAACTATGGCTACACCTTC. Translated: CASSNRRVLNYGYTF.

Only one count was recorded for this clone. The chain joins TRBV18 to TRBJ1-5; D possibly corresponds to TRBD1 (6 bases). The CDR3 runs 13 residues. From germline, CDR1 is KGHSH and CDR2 LQKENI. Trimming left V 3 bases short and J 5 bases short, with 8 bases between. The CDR3 sequence is CASSPSGDQPQHF. The DNA of the CDR3 is TGTGCCAGCTCACCCTCAGGGGATCAGCCCCAGCATTTT.

This chain links TRBV7-9 with TRBJ2-1, with TRBD1 identical over 7 bases. The V and J ends lost 4 bases and 0 bases, in that order; junction bases with no gene match: 6. The CDR3 extends over 16 amino acids. Germline V gene data show CDR1 as SEHNR and CDR2 as FQNEAQ (reference sequence). The CDR3 sequence is CASSSGTASSYNEQFF. In nucleotides, the CDR3 is TGTGCCAGCAGCTCCGGGACAGCATCCTCCTACAATGAGCAGTTCTTC.

This chain uses TRBV7-8 with TRBJ2-7, with 10 bases identical to TRBD1. The CDR3 consists of 15 residues. The V gene end was trimmed by 5 bases and the J gene end by 5 bases; junction bases not matched to a gene: 9. From germline, CDR1 is SGHVS and CDR2 FQNEAQ. CDR3 amino acids: CASSPHTGQGHEQYF. In DNA form, the CDR3 reads TGTGCCAGCAGCCCCCACACGGGACAGGGGCACGAGCAGTACTTC.

The chain uses TRBV28 and TRBJ1-2; D remains ambiguous. CDR3 length: 12 amino acids. From germline, CDR1 is MDHEN and CDR2 SYDVKM. V was cut by 2 bases and J by 8 bases, with 9 bases left in between. CDR3 amino acids: CASSLTPIGYTF. In DNA form, the CDR3 reads TGTGCCAGCAGTTTAACGCCTATAGGCTACACCTTC.

The V and J genes are TRBV29-1 and TRBJ1-2; TRBD1 is a possible D gene (6 bases). The CDR3 extends over 13 amino acids. The ends were cut back, 6 bases at V and 4 bases at J, with 15 bases in the middle. Germline CDR1 and CDR2: SQVTM and ANQGSEA. The CDR3 is CSVREGEVYGYTF. CDR3 in DNA: TGCAGCGTCCGGGAGGGGGAAGTCTATGGCTACACCTTC.

This rearrangement joins TRBV12-3 or TRBV12-4 to TRBJ1-1; D remains unclear. CDR3 length: 13 residues. Trimming cost V 7 bases and J 1 base, with 10 bases left between them. The DNA of the CDR3 is TGTGCCAGCATCCTAAACGGGAACACTGAAGCTTTCTTT. Translating gives CASILNGNTEAFF.

The J gene is TRBJ1-4, the V gene TRBV7-9, with 7 bases that match TRBD1. The CDR3 spans 16 residues. The V gene's germline CDR1 is SEHNR and CDR2 FQNEAQ (reference sequence). J lost 4 bases, V lost 4 bases, and 9 bases had no gene match. CDR3 nucleotides: TGTGCCAGCAGCTCAAGCGGACAGGACGGTAATGAAAAACTGTTTTTT. It specifies CASSSSGQDGNEKLFF. Filled out from reference TRBV7-9 and TRBJ1-4, the complete variable domain reads DTGVSQNPRHKITKRGQNVTFRCDPISEHNRLYWYRQTLGQGPEFLTYFQNEAQLEKSRLLSDRFSAERPKGSFSTLEIQRTEQGDSAMYLCASSSSGQDGNEKLFFGSGTQLSVL.

The chain employs TRBV7-2 and TRBJ2-1; tentative D call: TRBD1 (6 bases). The CDR3 contains 15 residues. Germline V gene sequence: CDR1 SGHTA, CDR2 FQGNSA. The germline V and J ends were trimmed by 5 bases and 4 bases, with 15 bases remaining between them. CDR3 in amino acids: CASSLRWGPYNEQFF. The CDR3 DNA reads as TGTGCCAGCAGCCTTCGATGGGGGCCGTACAATGAGCAGTTCTTC.

The chain recombines TRBV27 with TRBJ2-7, with TRBD2 identical over 11 bases. Germline V lookup: CDR1 MNHEY, CDR2 SMNVEV (reference sequence). This CDR3 spans 15 amino acids. Trimming at V came to 1 base and at J to 4 bases, leaving 3 bases not matched to a gene. The CDR3 here is CASSLLAGGHYEQYF. As DNA, the CDR3 is TGTGCCAGCAGTTTATTAGCGGGAGGGCATTACGAGCAGTACTTC.

The V call is TRBV18, the J call TRBJ2-7, with TRBD2 identical over 9 bases. This CDR3 spans 15 amino acids. Losses at the gene ends were 0 bases for V and 7 bases for J; bases not matched to a gene: 7. Germline-derived CDR1 and CDR2 are KGHSH and LQKENI. The CDR3 region has the DNA TGTGCCAGCTCACCACCTAGCGGGGGCCTGGGGGAGCAGTACTTC. Translation gives CASSPPSGGLGEQYF.

This chain uses TRBV4-2 with TRBJ1-1, with a possible D match to TRBD1 (5 bases). The CDR3 has 17 amino acids. From germline, CDR1 is LGHNA and CDR2 YNFKEQ. V was pared by 0 bases and J by 3 bases, with 17 bases between. The CDR3 DNA reads as TGTGCCAGCAGCCAAGATTTATCGGGGGTAGTTGACACTGAAGCTTTCTTT. Translated, it gives CASSQDLSGVVDTEAFF.

The chain has TRBV20-1 and TRBJ2-7; D gene uncertain. The CDR3 sequence is 11 residues long. The germline V gene has CDR1 DFQATT and CDR2 SNEGSKA (reference sequence). V was pared by 0 bases and J by 7 bases, with 7 bases between. The CDR3 DNA reads as TGCAGTGCTAGAGATCACGGGGAGCAGTACTTC. This codes for CSARDHGEQYF.

The CDR3 DNA is TGTGCCAGCAGCCCCGCGGGGCCCCAGCATTTT. Translating it yields CASSPAGPQHF. This chain uses TRBV28 with TRBJ1-5, with D uncertain. The CDR3 is 11 residues long. Germline CDR1 and CDR2: MDHEN and SYDVKM. The germline V and J ends were trimmed by 6 bases and 9 bases, with 9 bases remaining between them.

The V call is TRBV7-8, the J call TRBJ1-5, with 7 bases aligning to TRBD1. Looked up from germline, CDR1 is SGHVS and CDR2 is FQNEAQ. This CDR3 contains 15 residues. With V trimmed by 5 bases and J by 2 bases, 6 bases remained unmatched. This chain's CDR3 is CASSPVGQGNQPQHF. The CDR3 nucleotides are TGTGCCAGCAGCCCTGTCGGACAGGGCAATCAGCCCCAGCATTTT.

CDR3 nucleotide sequence: TGTGCCAGCAGTGTAGCGGGAGAGCGGATTCACGAGCAGTACTTC. Protein product: CASSVAGERIHEQYF. The rearrangement uses TRBV2 and TRBJ2-7, with 9 bases fitting TRBD2. Trimming at V came to 4 bases and at J to 5 bases, leaving 9 bases not matched to a gene. This CDR3 has 15 amino acids. Per the germline V gene, CDR1 is SNHLY and CDR2 is FYNNEI. Using reference TRBV2 and TRBJ2-7 for the parts outside the CDR3, the full variable domain is EPEVTQTPSHQVTQMGQEVILRCVPISNHLYFYWYRQILGQKVEFLVSFYNNEISEKSEIFDDQFSVERPDGSNFTLKIRSTKLEDSAMYFCASSVAGERIHEQYFGPGTRLTVT.

The rearrangement joins TRBV9 to TRBJ2-1; the match to TRBD2 covers 11 bases. The germline V gene has CDR1 SGDLS and CDR2 YYNGEE. The trim removed 4 bases at V and 12 bases at J, leaving 15 bases unmatched. The CDR3 spans 16 residues. The CDR3 region has the DNA TGTGCCAGCAGCCTGGGGACTAGCGGCCGTGGGGGTGGGCAGTTCTTC. It translates to CASSLGTSGRGGGQFF. Using reference TRBV9 and TRBJ2-1 for the parts outside the CDR3, the full variable domain is DSGVTQTPKHLITATGQRVTLRCSPRSGDLSVYWYQQSLDQGLQFLIQYYNGEERAKGNILERFSAQQFPDLHSELNLSSLELGDSALYFCASSLGTSGRGGGQFFGPGTRLTVL.

The table lists this clone with a count of one. The chain uses TRBV7-6 and TRBJ2-5; 11 bases fit TRBD1. The V and J ends lost 7 bases and 5 bases, in that order; junction bases with no gene match: 12. CDR3 length: 16 amino acids. Germline loops: CDR1 SGHVS, CDR2 FNYEAQ. CDR3 bases: TGTGCCAGCACGCTCCGGAGGGACAGGGGGGGGGAGACCCAGTACTTC. Its translation is CASTLRRDRGGETQYF.

V gene TRBV18 combines with J gene TRBJ2-5, with 9 positions matching TRBD2. The CDR3 runs to 14 residues. The J segment lost 2 bases and the V segment lost 4 bases, leaving 2 bases of the junction unmatched. The V gene's germline CDR1 is KGHSH and CDR2 LQKENI. The CDR3 here is CASSLSGGQETQYF. CDR3 in DNA: TGTGCCAGCTCACTAAGCGGGGGGCAAGAGACCCAGTACTTC.

The chain recombines TRBV7-3 with TRBJ1-5; TRBD1 matches 9 bases. This CDR3 comprises 15 residues. The germline V gene encodes CDR1 SGHTA and CDR2 FQGTGA. Trimming removed 5 bases from V and 6 bases from J; junction bases left unmatched: 8. CDR3 in amino acids: CASSPGTGRSQPQHF. The DNA of the CDR3 is TGTGCCAGCAGCCCCGGGACAGGGAGAAGTCAGCCCCAGCATTTT.

This chain connects TRBV6-5 to TRBJ1-5; 11 bases map to TRBD1. Trimming removed 8 bases from V and 7 bases from J; junction bases left unmatched: 10. The V gene's germline CDR1 is MNHEY and CDR2 SVGAGI. CDR3 length: 15 residues. CDR3 in amino acids: CASVRTGTGGQPQHF. In DNA form, the CDR3 reads TGTGCCAGCGTCCGAACCGGGACAGGGGGGCAGCCCCAGCATTTT.